This TCR beta chain came from a study of blood T cell repertoires in COVID-19. Across the study: The study drew acute and convalescent COVID-19 samples from the United States, Italy and Spain. Sources were T cells, B-cell-depleted T cells, or PBMCs; the material itself was cDNA or gDNA.

This clone has a single count. CDR1 and CDR2 from the germline V gene are SEHNR and FQNEAQ (reference sequence). The CDR3 has 15 amino acids. With 7 bases removed from V and 5 bases from J, the gap between germline ends came to 18 bases. TCRdb keeps only in-frame clones here, not all; method: immunoSEQ multiplex PCR. The sample consists of fewer than 100,000 clones, about 83% of them appearing once. Sequenced material: peripheral blood. The sequence was obtained from a human donor in a cohort sampled during active COVID-19. This chain joins TRBV7-9 and TRBJ2-1; TRBD2 is a possible D gene (5 bases). CDR3 nucleotide sequence: TGTGCCAGCAACGAACCCCAGCGGTGGGACAATGAGCAGTTCTTC. Protein: CASNEPQRWDNEQFF.